These T cell receptor beta chains were read from a single sample in a study of identical twins. MiXCR, run by TCRdb on the 5' RACE reads, gives a single entry per CDR3 protein. The sample yields a few hundred thousand distinct CDR3 sequences, roughly 20% seen once. Sequenced material: naive T cells sorted from blood. The receptor source for this set is a man over 45 in good health. CDR3s include the opening cysteine and the closing phenylalanine or tryptophan.

v_call cdr3_aa
TRBV4-2 CASSQVVGLGRSYEQYF
TRBV20-1 CSARNAGTDTQYF
TRBV12-3/TRBV12-4 CASSRTSGLAGGSYNEQFF
TRBV20-1 CSARDLGGSEQFF
TRBV29-1 CSALDQGHLNIQYF
TRBV18 CASSPPLARGLYEQYF
TRBV6-5 CASSYSAKGAMNGYTF
TRBV3-1 CASSQAFGEYEQYF
TRBV5-6 CASSSLYGGAYEQYF
TRBV12-3/TRBV12-4 CASSLRGGGELFF
TRBV5-1 CASSLYSDTLTGELFF
TRBV11-2 CASSPTVGTGFFSYEQYF
TRBV29-1 CSARAGPHNEQFF
TRBV5-1 CASSLAVGANTGELFF